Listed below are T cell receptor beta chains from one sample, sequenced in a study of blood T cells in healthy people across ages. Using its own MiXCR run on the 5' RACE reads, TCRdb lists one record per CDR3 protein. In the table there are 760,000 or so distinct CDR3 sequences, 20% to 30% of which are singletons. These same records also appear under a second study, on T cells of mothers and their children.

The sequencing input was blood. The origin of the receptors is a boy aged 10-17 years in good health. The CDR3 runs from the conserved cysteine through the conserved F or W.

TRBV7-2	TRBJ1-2	CASSTEVGPDGYTF
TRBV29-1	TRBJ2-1	CSGMGTGNYNEQFF
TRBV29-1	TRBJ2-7	CSVEGGLAGESEQYF
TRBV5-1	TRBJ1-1	CASRRDRATEAFF
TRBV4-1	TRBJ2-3	CASSQVSGYTDTQYF
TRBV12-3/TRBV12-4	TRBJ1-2	CASSPSGAGGYTF
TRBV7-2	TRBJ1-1	CASSGVTGTEAFF
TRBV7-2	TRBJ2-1	CASSLASGAGNEQFF
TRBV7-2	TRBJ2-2	CASRGPGTTNTGELFF
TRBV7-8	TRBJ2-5	CASSPRLGALEETQYF
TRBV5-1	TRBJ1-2	CASSADRVVGYTF
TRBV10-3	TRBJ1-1	CAITGNGNTEAFF
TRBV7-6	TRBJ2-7	CASSLDAGPYEQHF
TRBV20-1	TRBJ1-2	CSARDFWQGNYGYTF
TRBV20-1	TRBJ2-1	CSAGVSGGLVRDEQFF
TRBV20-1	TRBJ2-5	CSARSGSPQETQYF
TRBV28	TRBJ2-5	CASSLLGTASQETQYF
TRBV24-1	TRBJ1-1	CATSDSGQGLAFF
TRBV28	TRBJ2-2	CASSSRQGGGELFF
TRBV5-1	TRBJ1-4	CASSTGPGANEKLFF
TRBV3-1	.	CASSRFPARDEQYF
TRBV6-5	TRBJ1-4	CASSYYRTGGREKLFF
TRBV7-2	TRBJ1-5	CASSLDPTEDLNQPQHF
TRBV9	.	CASSRGGRAGVDEQFF
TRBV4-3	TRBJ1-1	CASSQGHGQGARRTEAFF
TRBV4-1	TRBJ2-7	CASSQESLAGGEQYF
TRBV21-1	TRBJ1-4	CASGLQGANEKLAF
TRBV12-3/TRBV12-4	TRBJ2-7	CASSADRPYEQYF
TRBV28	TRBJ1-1	CASSLLSENTEAFF
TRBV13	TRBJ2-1	CASSPNFPVLAGVDEQFF
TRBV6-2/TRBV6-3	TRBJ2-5	CASSYSKGLGETQYF
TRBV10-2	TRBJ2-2	CASSAGTGVTGELFF
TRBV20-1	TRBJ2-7	CSARGRQGEEYF
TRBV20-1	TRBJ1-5	CSASQGDSNQPQHF
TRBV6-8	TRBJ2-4	CASSFLWVQAKNIQYF
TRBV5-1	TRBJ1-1	CASSQETGVGLTEAFF
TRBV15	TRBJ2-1	CATSRVTTRPTPQFF
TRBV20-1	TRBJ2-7	CSAIDAGDEQYF
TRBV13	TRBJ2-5	CASSLVASGLRETQYF
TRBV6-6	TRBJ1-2	CASSSNGRADGYTF
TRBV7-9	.	CASSKPGLFYNEQFF
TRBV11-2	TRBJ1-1	CASSLNPGDTEAFF